This T cell receptor beta chain is from a study of Ad26.COV2.S vaccination and SARS-CoV-2 variants. Specified treatment: some 20 received Ad26.COV2.S at low or high dose, single or two shots; roughly 5 received placebo; per-sample allocation not given. At day 63 after the first vaccine or placebo injection, samples were drawn. Germline assignment: CDR1 SEHNR and CDR2 FQNEAQ (reference sequence). The CDR3 contains 15 residues. The V and J ends lost 6 bases and 6 bases, in that order; junction bases with no gene match: 9. Data came from immunoSEQ multiplex PCR; TCRdb stores just in-frame clones and leaves some out. The sample has hundreds of thousands of clones; roughly 90% are singletons.

The receptor comes from a person between 18 and 60 years old who received the Ad26.COV2.S COVID-19 vaccine or a placebo. The chain is built from TRBV7-9 and TRBJ2-1; 9 bases match TRBD2. Source: peripheral blood, taken in a trial of Ad26.COV2.S vaccine versus placebo. In DNA form, the CDR3 reads TGTGCCAGCAGTCCCCCGGGACTAGCCACCAATGAGCAGTTCTTC. This codes for CASSPPGLATNEQFF.